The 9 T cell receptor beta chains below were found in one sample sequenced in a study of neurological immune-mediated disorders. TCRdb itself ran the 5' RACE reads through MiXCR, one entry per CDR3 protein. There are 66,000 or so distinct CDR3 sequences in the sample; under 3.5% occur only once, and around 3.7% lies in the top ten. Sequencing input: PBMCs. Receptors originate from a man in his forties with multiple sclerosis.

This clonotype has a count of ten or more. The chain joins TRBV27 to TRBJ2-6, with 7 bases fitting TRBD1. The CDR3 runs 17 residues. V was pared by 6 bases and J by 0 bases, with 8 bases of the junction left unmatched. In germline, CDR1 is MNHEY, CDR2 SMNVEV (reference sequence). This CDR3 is CASRRPGQSSGANVLTF. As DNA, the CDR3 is TGTGCCAGCAGGCGACCGGGACAGAGCTCTGGGGCCAACGTCCTGACTTTC. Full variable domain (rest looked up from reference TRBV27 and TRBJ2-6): EAQVTQNPRYLITVTGKKLTVTCSQNMNHEYMSWYRQDPGLGLRQIYYSMNVEVTDKGDVPEGYKVSRKEKRNFPLILESPSPNQTSLYFCASRRPGQSSGANVLTFGAGSRLTVL.

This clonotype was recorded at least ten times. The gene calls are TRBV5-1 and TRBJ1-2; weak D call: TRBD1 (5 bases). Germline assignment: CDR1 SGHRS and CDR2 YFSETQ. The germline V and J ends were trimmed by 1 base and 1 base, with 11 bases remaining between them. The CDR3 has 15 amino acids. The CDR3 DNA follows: TGCGCCAGCAGCTTGCTCGGGGGTTTTAACTATGGCTACACCTTC. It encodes CASSLLGGFNYGYTF. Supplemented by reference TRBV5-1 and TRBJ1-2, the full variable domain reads KAGVTQTPRYLIKTRGQQVTLSCSPISGHRSVSWYQQTPGQGLQFLFEYFSETQRNKGNFPGRFSGRQFSNSRSEMNVSTLELGDSALYLCASSLLGGFNYGYTFGSGTRLTVV.

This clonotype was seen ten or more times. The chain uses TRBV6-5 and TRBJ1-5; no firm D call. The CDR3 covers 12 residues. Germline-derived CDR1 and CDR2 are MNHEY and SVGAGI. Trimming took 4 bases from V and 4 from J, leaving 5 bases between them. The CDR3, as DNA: TGTGCCAGCAGTTTGGTGAATCAGCCCCAGCATTTT. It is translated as CASSLVNQPQHF.

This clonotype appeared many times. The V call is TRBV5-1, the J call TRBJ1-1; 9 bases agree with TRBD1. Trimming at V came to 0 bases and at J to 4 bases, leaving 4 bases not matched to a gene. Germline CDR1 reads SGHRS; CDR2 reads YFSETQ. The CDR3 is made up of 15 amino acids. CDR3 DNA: TGCGCCAGCAGCTTGGCGGGACAGGGCATCACTGAAGCTTTCTTT. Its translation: CASSLAGQGITEAFF.

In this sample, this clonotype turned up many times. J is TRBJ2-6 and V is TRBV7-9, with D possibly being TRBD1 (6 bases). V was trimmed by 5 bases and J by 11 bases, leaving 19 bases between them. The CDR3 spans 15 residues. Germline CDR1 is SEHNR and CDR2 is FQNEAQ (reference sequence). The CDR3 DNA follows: TGTGCCAGCAGCACGCACAGGGCAAATCCTCACGTCCTGACTTTC. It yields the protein CASSTHRANPHVLTF. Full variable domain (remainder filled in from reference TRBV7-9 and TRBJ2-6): DTGVSQNPRHKITKRGQNVTFRCDPISEHNRLYWYRQTLGQGPEFLTYFQNEAQLEKSRLLSDRFSAERPKGSFSTLEIQRTEQGDSAMYLCASSTHRANPHVLTFGAGSRLTVL.

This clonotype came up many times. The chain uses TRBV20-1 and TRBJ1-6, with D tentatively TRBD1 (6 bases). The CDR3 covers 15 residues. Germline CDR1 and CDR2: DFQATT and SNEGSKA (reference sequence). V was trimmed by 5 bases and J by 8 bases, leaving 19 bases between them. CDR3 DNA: TGCAGTGCTCGCCAACAGGGAGGTCCGGATTCACCCCTCCACTTT. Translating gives CSARQQGGPDSPLHF.

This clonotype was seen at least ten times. The CDR3 DNA sequence: TGTGCCAGCAGCCCGGGACTAGCGGGAGCCCACTCCTACAATGAGCAGTTCTTC. Protein: CASSPGLAGAHSYNEQFF. The rearrangement uses TRBV21-1 and TRBJ2-1; the DNA was not used to check the table's D call, TRBD2. TRBV21-1 is flagged as a pseudogene. This CDR3 spans 18 amino acids.

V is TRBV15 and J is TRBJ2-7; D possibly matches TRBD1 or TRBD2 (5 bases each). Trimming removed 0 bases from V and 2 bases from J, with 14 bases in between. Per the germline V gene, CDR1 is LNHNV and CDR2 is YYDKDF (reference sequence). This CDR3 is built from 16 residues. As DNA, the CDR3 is TGTGCCACCAGCAGAGATTTGGGGACGGGTGCCTACGAGCAGTACTTC. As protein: CATSRDLGTGAYEQYF.

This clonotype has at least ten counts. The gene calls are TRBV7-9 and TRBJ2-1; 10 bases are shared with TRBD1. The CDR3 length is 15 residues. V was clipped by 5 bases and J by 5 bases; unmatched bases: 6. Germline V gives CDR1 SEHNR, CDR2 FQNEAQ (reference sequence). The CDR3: CASSAPGQGNNEQFF. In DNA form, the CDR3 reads TGTGCCAGCAGCGCCCCGGGACAGGGGAACAATGAGCAGTTCTTC.